Each of the 17 T cell receptor beta chains below was sequenced from the same sample in a study of cytomegalovirus exposure and HLA in healthy donors. The PCR was carried out with 60 Vbeta primers and 13 Jbeta primers. TCRdb's copy holds only in-frame clones and misses some; the assay was immunoSEQ multiplex PCR. The sample totals about 130,000 clones. The sample taken for sequencing was PBMCs. Receptors originate from a man aged 40-55 years in good health and CMV-seronegative.

This rearrangement joins TRBV2 to TRBJ1-6, with 9 bases identical to TRBD1. V dropped 10 bases and J dropped 9; count of bases not matched to a gene: 16. The CDR3 sequence is 16 residues long. Germline values: CDR1 SNHLY, CDR2 FYNNEI. This chain's CDR3 is CATSEADGTGRSPLHF. For the CDR3, the DNA is TGTGCCACCTCAGAAGCGGACGGGACAGGGCGTTCACCCCTCCACTTT.

The chain uses TRBV19 and TRBJ2-7; 10 nucleotides align to TRBD1. V lost 5 bases, J lost 2 bases, and 3 bases stayed unmatched. This CDR3 region has 14 residues. CDR1 is LNHDA, CDR2 SQIVND, per germline (reference sequence). The CDR3 coding sequence is TGTGCCAGTAGTGCGACAGGGGGCGCCTACGAGCAGTACTTC. Its translation is CASSATGGAYEQYF.

This chain links TRBV6-1 with TRBJ1-4; tentative D call: TRBD1 (5 bases). Trimming stripped 9 bases from V and 6 bases from J, with 14 bases between. The length of the CDR3 is 13 residues. The germline CDR1 and CDR2 sequences are MNHNS and SASEGT. CDR3 in amino acids: CASDKGRDEKLFF. CDR3 sequence (DNA): TGTGCCAGTGATAAGGGGAGGGATGAAAAACTGTTTTTT.

As DNA, the CDR3 is TGTGCCAGCTTTACGGGGAACAGGGAGCTCTATGGCTACACCTTC. As protein: CASFTGNRELYGYTF. This sequence joins TRBV6-1 and TRBJ1-2, with a possible D match to TRBD1 (6 bases). The germline V gene has CDR1 MNHNS and CDR2 SASEGT. This CDR3 contains 15 residues. V was trimmed by 8 bases and J by 4 bases, leaving 20 bases between them.

The V and J genes are TRBV28 and TRBJ2-7; D unclear. CDR3 length: 14 residues. V shed 0 bases and J shed 4 bases, with 10 bases lying between them. Germline CDR1 reads MDHEN; CDR2 reads SYDVKM. Here the CDR3 DNA reads TGTGCCAGCAGTTTATGGGCCAGGCTGTACGAGCAGTACTTC. Translating gives CASSLWARLYEQYF.

Written as DNA, the CDR3 is TGTGCCACCTCCTGGGGGACTAGCGGGAGGGGGTACAATGAGCAGTTCTTC. Residues: CATSWGTSGRGYNEQFF. V is TRBV27 and J is TRBJ2-1, with TRBD2 matching 16 bases. There are 17 residues in the CDR3. V shed 10 bases, J shed 4 bases, and the junction held 10 bases outside the gene matches. The germline V gene encodes CDR1 MNHEY and CDR2 SMNVEV (reference sequence).

This chain links TRBV2 with TRBJ2-3; 7 bases fit TRBD2. The CDR3 spans 13 residues. CDR1 and CDR2 (germline): SNHLY, FYNNEI. The V gene end was trimmed by 4 bases and the J gene end by 12 bases; junction bases not matched to a gene: 10. The CDR3 DNA reads as TGTGCCAGCAGTGGAGGCGGGAGCGCGATACAGTATTTT. Encoded protein: CASSGGGSAIQYF.

The V gene is TRBV7-6, the J gene TRBJ2-7; a possible D gene is TRBD2 (5 bases). Germline V gene lookup returns CDR1 SGHVS and CDR2 FNYEAQ. There are 15 residues in the CDR3. V gave up 5 bases and J gave up 1 base, with 15 bases separating them. The CDR3 nucleotides read TGTGCCAGCAGCCCCGCGTTGAGGGCGTCCTACGAGCAGTACTTC. Its translation is CASSPALRASYEQYF.

The rearrangement joins TRBV2 to TRBJ2-4; the D gene is possibly TRBD2 (5 bases). Germline V lookup: CDR1 SNHLY, CDR2 FYNNEI. This CDR3 is built from 15 residues. V gave up 4 bases and J gave up 4 bases, with 14 bases separating them. CDR3 in amino acids: CASSVFSDKKNIQYF. The CDR3 DNA sequence: TGTGCCAGCAGTGTCTTTAGCGACAAGAAAAACATTCAGTACTTC.

The chain combines TRBV5-6 with TRBJ2-7; D not certain. Germline V gene data show CDR1 as SGHDT and CDR2 as YYEEEE. The CDR3 spans 12 residues. Trimming removed 1 base from V and 2 bases from J, with 4 bases in between. Here the CDR3 DNA reads TGTGCCAGCAGCTTGTCGGCCTACGAGCAGTACTTC. Its translation is CASSLSAYEQYF.

The J gene is TRBJ1-4, the V gene TRBV2; 8 bases agree with TRBD1. The length of the CDR3 is 17 residues. V trimming: 6 bases; J trimming: 0 bases; junction bases outside the gene matches: 9. Germline CDR1 is SNHLY and CDR2 is FYNNEI. The CDR3 region is CASRRLTGAATNEKLFF. DNA of the CDR3: TGTGCCAGCAGGCGACTGACAGGGGCGGCAACTAATGAAAAACTGTTTTTT. Filled out from reference TRBV2 and TRBJ1-4, the complete variable domain reads EPEVTQTPSHQVTQMGQEVILRCVPISNHLYFYWYRQILGQKVEFLVSFYNNEISEKSEIFDDQFSVERPDGSNFTLKIRSTKLEDSAMYFCASRRLTGAATNEKLFFGSGTQLSVL.

The rearrangement links TRBV29-1 to TRBJ2-7; 9 bases align to TRBD1. V shed 6 bases and J 5 bases; nucleotides not matched to a gene: 11. Germline lookup yields CDR1 SQVTM and CDR2 ANQGSEA. The CDR3 totals 14 residues. CDR3 DNA sequence: TGCAGCGTGGCCACAGGGGGCTTCGCCGACGAGCAGTACTTC. Translation: CSVATGGFADEQYF.

This rearrangement joins TRBV5-1 to TRBJ2-1, with TRBD2 matching 16 bases. This CDR3 spans 14 amino acids. Germline V gene lookup returns CDR1 SGHRS and CDR2 YFSETQ. V lost 4 bases to trimming and J lost 16 bases; unmatched junction nucleotides: 8. The CDR3 region is CASSTGLAGGKNFF. The DNA for the CDR3 is TGCGCCAGCAGCACGGGACTAGCGGGGGGGAAGAATTTCTTC.

The chain combines TRBV5-4 with TRBJ2-3; 7 bases line up with TRBD2. This CDR3 contains 13 residues. The junction had 8 bases not matched to a gene; V was cut back by 10 bases and J by 3 bases. Looked up from germline, CDR1 is SGHNT and CDR2 is YYREEE (reference sequence). The CDR3 DNA reads as TGTGCCGCCCGGGACTACGGGACAGATACGCAGTATTTT. This codes for CAARDYGTDTQYF.

This chain joins TRBV6-1 and TRBJ2-5, with TRBD2 matching 12 bases. Germline V CDR1 and CDR2: MNHNS, SASEGT. The trim removed 3 bases at V and 11 bases at J, leaving 7 bases unmatched. This CDR3 is built from 14 residues. The CDR3 region is CASSETSGRGEQYF. In nucleotides, the CDR3 is TGTGCCAGCAGTGAGACTAGCGGGAGAGGGGAGCAGTACTTC.

The chain links TRBV9 to TRBJ2-2, with a possible D match to TRBD1 (6 bases). CDR1 and CDR2 from the germline V gene are SGDLS and YYNGEE. Trimming stripped 2 bases from V and 3 bases from J, with 11 bases between. The CDR3 length is 15 residues. Here the CDR3 reads CASSVSQGYTGELFF. CDR3 nucleotide sequence: TGTGCCAGCAGCGTGTCACAGGGATACACCGGGGAGCTGTTTTTT.

The chain is built from TRBV4-2 and TRBJ2-7; 12 nucleotides align to TRBD2. This CDR3 contains 16 residues. CDR1 and CDR2 (germline): LGHNA, YNFKEQ. Trimming at V came to 1 base and at J to 3 bases, leaving 4 bases not matched to a gene. The CDR3 DNA sequence: TGTGCCAGCAGCCAAGTGGAGACTAGCGGGAGCTACGAGCAGTACTTC. Translating it yields CASSQVETSGSYEQYF.